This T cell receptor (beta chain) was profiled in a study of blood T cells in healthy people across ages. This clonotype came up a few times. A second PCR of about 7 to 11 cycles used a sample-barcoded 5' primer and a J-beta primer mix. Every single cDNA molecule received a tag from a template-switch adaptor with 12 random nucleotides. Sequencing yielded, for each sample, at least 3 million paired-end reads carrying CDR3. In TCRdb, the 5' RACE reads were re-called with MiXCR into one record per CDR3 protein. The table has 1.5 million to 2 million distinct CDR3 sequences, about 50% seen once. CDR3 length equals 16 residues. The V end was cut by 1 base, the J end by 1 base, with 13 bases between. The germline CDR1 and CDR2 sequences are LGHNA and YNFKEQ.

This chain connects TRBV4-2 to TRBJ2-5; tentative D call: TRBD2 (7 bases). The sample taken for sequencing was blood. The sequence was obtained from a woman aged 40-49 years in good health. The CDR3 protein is CASSQVSGDIQETQYF. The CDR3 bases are TGTGCCAGCAGCCAAGTCAGCGGGGACATCCAAGAGACCCAGTACTTC.